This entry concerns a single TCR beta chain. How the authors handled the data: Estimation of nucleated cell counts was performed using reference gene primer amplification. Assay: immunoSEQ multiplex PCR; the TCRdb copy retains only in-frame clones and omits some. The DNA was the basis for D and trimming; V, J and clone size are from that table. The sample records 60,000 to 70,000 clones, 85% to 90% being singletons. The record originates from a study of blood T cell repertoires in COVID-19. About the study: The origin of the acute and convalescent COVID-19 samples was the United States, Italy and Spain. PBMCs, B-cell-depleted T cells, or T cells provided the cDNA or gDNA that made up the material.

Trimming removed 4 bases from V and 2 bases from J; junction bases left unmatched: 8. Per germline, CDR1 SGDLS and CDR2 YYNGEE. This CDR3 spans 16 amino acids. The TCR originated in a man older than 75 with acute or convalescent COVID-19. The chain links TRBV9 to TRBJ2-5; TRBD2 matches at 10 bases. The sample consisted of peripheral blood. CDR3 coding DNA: TGTGCCAGCAGCAGGACTAGCGGTTATATGCAAGAGACCCAGTACTTC. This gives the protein CASSRTSGYMQETQYF. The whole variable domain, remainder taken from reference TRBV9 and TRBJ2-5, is DSGVTQTPKHLITATGQRVTLRCSPRSGDLSVYWYQQSLDQGLQFLIQYYNGEERAKGNILERFSAQQFPDLHSELNLSSLELGDSALYFCASSRTSGYMQETQYFGPGTRLLVL.